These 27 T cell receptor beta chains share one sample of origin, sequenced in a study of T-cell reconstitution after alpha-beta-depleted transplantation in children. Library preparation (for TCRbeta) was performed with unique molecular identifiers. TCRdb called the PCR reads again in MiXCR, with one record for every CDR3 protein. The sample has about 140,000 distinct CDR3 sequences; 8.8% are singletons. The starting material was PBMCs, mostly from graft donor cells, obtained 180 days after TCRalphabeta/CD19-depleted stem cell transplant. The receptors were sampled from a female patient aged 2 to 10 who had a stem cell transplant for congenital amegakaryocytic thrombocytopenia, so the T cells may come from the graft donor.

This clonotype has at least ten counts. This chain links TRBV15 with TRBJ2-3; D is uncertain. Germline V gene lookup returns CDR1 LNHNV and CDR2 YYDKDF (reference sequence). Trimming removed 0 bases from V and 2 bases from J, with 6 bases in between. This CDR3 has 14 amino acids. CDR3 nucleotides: TGTGCCACCAGCAGAGACCGATACACAGATACGCAGTATTTT. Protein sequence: CATSRDRYTDTQYF.

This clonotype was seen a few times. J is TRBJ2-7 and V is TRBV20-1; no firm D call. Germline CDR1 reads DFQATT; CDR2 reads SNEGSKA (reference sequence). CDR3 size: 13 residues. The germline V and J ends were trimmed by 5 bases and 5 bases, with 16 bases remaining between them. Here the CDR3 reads CSAHRQVRHEQYF. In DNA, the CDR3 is TGCAGTGCTCATCGGCAGGTCCGGCACGAGCAGTACTTC.

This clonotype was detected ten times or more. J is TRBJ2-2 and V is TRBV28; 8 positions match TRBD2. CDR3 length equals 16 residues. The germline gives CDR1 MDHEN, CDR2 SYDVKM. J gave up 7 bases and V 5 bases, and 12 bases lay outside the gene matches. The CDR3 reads CASSLSSGGPVGELFF. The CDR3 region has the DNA TGTGCCAGCAGTCTTTCATCGGGAGGGCCGGTCGGGGAGCTGTTTTTT.

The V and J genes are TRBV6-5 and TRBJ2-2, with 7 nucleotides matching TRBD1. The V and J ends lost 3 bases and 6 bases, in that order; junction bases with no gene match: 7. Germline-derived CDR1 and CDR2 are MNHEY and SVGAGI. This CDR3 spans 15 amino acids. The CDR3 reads CASSYSQGWAGELFF. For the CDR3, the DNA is TGTGCCAGCAGTTATTCACAGGGGTGGGCCGGGGAGCTGTTTTTT.

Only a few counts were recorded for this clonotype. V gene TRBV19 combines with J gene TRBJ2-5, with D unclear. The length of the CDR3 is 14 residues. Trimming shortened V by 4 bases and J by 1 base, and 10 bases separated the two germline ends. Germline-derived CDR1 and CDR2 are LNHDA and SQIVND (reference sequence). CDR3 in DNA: TGTGCCAGTAGTACCCACCTCGGCCAAGAGACCCAGTACTTC. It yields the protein CASSTHLGQETQYF.

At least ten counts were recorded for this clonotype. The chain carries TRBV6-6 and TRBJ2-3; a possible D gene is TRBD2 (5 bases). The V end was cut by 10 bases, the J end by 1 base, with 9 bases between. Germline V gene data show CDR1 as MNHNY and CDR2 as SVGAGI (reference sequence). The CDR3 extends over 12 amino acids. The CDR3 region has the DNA TGTGCCACCGGGGTCGGCACAGATACGCAGTATTTT. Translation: CATGVGTDTQYF.

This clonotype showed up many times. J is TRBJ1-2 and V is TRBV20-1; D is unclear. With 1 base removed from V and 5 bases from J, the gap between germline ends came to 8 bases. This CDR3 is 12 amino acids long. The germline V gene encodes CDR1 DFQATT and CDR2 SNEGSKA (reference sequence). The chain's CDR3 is CSARGRFYGYTF. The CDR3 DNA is TGCAGTGCTAGAGGACGCTTTTATGGCTACACCTTC.

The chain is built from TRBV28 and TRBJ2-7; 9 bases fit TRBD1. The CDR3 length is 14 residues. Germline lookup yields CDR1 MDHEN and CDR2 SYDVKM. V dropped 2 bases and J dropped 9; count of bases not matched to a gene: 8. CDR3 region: CASSLRDRVLLQYF. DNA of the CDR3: TGTGCCAGCAGTTTAAGGGACAGGGTTCTATTGCAGTACTTC. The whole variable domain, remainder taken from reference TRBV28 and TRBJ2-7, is DVKVTQSSRYLVKRTGEKVFLECVQDMDHENMFWYRQDPGLGLRLIYFSYDVKMKEKGDIPEGYSVSREKKERFSLILESASTNQTSMYLCASSLRDRVLLQYFGPGTRLTVT.

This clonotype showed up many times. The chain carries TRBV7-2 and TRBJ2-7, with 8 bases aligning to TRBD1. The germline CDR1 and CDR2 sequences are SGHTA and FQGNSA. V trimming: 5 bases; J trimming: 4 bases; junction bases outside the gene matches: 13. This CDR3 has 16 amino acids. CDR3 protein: CASSPGQGRGLYEQYF. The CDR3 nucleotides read TGTGCCAGCAGCCCCGGACAGGGCCGGGGGCTATACGAGCAGTACTTC.

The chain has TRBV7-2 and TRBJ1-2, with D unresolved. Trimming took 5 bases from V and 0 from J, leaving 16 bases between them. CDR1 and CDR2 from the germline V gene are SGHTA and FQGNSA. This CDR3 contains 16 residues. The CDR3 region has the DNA TGTGCCAGCAGCCTCGCCCCGGTCCTGACTAACTATGGCTACACCTTC. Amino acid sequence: CASSLAPVLTNYGYTF.

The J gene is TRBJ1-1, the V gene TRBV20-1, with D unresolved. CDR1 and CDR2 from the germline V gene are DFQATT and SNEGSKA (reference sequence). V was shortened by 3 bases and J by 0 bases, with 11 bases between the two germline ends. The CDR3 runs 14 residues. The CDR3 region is CSASYSGMNTEAFF. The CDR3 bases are TGCAGTGCTAGCTACAGTGGAATGAACACTGAAGCTTTCTTT.

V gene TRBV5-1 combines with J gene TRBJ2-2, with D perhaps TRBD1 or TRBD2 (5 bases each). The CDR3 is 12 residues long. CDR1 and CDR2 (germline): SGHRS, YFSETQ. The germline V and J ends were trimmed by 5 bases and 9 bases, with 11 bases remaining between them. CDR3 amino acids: CASRSEGWELFF. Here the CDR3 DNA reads TGCGCCAGCAGGAGCGAGGGGTGGGAGCTGTTTTTT.

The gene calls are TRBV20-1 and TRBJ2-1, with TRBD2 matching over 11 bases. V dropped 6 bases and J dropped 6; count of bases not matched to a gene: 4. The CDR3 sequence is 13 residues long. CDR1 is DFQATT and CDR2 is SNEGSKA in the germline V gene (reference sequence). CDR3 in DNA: TGCAGTGCCAGGACTAGCGGGTCCAATGAGCAGTTCTTC. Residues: CSARTSGSNEQFF.

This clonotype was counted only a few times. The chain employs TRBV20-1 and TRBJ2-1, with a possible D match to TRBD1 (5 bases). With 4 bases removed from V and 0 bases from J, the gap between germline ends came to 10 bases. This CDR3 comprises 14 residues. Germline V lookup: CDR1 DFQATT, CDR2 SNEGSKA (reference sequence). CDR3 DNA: TGCAGTGCTACGGACAAGAGCTCCTACAATGAGCAGTTCTTC. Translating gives CSATDKSSYNEQFF.

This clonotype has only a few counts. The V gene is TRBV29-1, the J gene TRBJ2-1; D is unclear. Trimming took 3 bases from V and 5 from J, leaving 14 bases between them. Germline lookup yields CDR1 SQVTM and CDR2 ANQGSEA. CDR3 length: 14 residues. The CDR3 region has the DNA TGCAGCGTTGAGTATACGACAAGAAACAATGAGCAGTTCTTC. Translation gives CSVEYTTRNNEQFF.

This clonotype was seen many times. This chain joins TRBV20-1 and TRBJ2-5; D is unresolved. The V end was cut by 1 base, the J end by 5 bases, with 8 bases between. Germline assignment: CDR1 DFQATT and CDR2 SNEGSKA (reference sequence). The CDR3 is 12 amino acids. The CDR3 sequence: CSARVYQETQYF. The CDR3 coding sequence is TGCAGTGCTAGAGTCTATCAGGAGACCCAGTACTTC.

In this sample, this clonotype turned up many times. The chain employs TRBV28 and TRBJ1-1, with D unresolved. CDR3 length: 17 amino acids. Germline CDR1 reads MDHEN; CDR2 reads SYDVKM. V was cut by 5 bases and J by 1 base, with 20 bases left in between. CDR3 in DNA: TGTGCCAGCAGTCCCCCTCTAAGGCGACGGAAGAACACTGAAGCTTTCTTT. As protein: CASSPPLRRRKNTEAFF. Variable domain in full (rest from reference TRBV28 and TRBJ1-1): DVKVTQSSRYLVKRTGEKVFLECVQDMDHENMFWYRQDPGLGLRLIYFSYDVKMKEKGDIPEGYSVSREKKERFSLILESASTNQTSMYLCASSPPLRRRKNTEAFFGQGTRLTVV.

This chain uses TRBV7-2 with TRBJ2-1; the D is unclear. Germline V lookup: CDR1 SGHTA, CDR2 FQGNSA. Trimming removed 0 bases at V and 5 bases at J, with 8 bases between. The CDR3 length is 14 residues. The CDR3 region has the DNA TGTGCCAGCAGCTTAGCGGGCCGACACAATGAGCAGTTCTTC. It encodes CASSLAGRHNEQFF. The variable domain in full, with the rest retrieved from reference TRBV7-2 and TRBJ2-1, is GAGVSQSPSNKVTEKGKDVELRCDPISGHTALYWYRQSLGQGLEFLIYFQGNSAPDKSGLPSDRFSAERTGGSVSTLTIQRTQQEDSAVYLCASSLAGRHNEQFFGPGTRLTVL.

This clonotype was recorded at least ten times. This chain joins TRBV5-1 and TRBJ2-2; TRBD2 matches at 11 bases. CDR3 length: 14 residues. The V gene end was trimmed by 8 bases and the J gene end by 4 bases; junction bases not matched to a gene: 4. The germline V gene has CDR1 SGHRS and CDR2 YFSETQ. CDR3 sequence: CASRLAGRTGELFF. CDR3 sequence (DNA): TGCGCCAGTAGACTAGCGGGGCGCACCGGGGAGCTGTTTTTT.

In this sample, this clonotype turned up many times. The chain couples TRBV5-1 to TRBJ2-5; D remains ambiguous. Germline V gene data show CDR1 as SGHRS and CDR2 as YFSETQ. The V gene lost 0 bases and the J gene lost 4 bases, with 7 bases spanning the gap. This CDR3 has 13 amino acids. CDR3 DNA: TGCGCCAGCAGCTTGGGGGCCCCAGAGACCCAGTACTTC. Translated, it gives CASSLGAPETQYF. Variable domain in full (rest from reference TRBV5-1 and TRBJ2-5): KAGVTQTPRYLIKTRGQQVTLSCSPISGHRSVSWYQQTPGQGLQFLFEYFSETQRNKGNFPGRFSGRQFSNSRSEMNVSTLELGDSALYLCASSLGAPETQYFGPGTRLLVL.

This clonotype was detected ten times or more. The CDR3 DNA is TGCGCCAGCAGCTTGGGACAGGGCACCGGGGAGCTGTTTTTT. This codes for CASSLGQGTGELFF. This chain connects TRBV5-1 to TRBJ2-2; 7 nucleotides agree with TRBD1. The CDR3 sequence is 14 residues long. With V trimmed by 0 bases and J by 4 bases, 0 bases remained unmatched. Germline CDR1 and CDR2: SGHRS and YFSETQ.

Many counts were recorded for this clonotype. This CDR3 is CSALEETQYF. The CDR3 DNA is TGCAGTGCCTTGGAAGAGACCCAGTACTTC. This chain connects TRBV20-1 to TRBJ2-5; D call uncertain. Germline lookup yields CDR1 DFQATT and CDR2 SNEGSKA (reference sequence). The V end lost 6 bases, the J end lost 3 bases, and 5 bases lay between the germline ends. This CDR3 spans 10 amino acids.

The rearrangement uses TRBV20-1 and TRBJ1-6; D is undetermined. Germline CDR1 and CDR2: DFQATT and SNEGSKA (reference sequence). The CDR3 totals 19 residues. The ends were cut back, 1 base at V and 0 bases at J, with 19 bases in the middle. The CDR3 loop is CSARVPVGMGSSYNSPLHF. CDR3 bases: TGCAGTGCTAGAGTTCCCGTGGGTATGGGAAGCTCCTATAATTCACCCCTCCACTTT.

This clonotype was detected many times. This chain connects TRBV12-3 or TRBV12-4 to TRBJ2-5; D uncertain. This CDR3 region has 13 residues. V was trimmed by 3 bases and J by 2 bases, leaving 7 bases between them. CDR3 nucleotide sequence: TGTGCCAGCAGTTTGAGGTCACAAGAGACCCAGTACTTC. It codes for CASSLRSQETQYF.

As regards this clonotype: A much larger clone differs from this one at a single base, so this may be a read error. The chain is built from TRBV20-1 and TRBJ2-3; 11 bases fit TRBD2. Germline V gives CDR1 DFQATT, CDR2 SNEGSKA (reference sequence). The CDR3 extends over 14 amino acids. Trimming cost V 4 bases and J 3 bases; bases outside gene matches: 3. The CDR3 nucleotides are TGCAGTGCTATTCGACTAGCGGGAACAGATACGCAGTATTTT. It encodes CSAIRLAGTDTQYF.

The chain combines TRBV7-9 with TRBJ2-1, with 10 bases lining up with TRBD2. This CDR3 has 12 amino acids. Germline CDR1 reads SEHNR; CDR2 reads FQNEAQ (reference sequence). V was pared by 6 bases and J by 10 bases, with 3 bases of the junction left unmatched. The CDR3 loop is CASRDSGGEQFF. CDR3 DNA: TGTGCCAGCAGGGATAGCGGGGGGGAGCAGTTCTTC.

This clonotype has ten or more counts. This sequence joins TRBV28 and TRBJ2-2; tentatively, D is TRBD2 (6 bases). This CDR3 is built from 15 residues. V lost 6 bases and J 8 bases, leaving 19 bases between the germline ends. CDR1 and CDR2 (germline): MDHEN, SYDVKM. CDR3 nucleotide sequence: TGTGCCAGCAGCCAGAGCGGGCCTGGGGTAGGGGAGCTGTTTTTT. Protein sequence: CASSQSGPGVGELFF. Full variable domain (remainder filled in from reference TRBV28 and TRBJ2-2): DVKVTQSSRYLVKRTGEKVFLECVQDMDHENMFWYRQDPGLGLRLIYFSYDVKMKEKGDIPEGYSVSREKKERFSLILESASTNQTSMYLCASSQSGPGVGELFFGEGSRLTVL.